The 9 T cell receptor beta chains below come from one sample, sequenced in a study of blood T cell repertoires in COVID-19. Profiled with immunoSEQ multiplex PCR; TCRdb holds only in-frame clones, not every one. Among about 210,000 clones, around three quarters were seen once, and the ten largest hold roughly 7%. The sequencing sample was made of peripheral blood. The receptors stem from a woman in her 70s with acute or convalescent COVID-19.

The chain joins TRBV11-2 to TRBJ2-7, with 7 positions matching TRBD2. The J segment lost 4 bases and the V segment lost 2 bases, leaving 8 bases of the junction unmatched. Looked up from germline, CDR1 is SGHAT and CDR2 is FQNNGV. CDR3 size: 15 residues. The CDR3: CASSLFPGRVYEQYF. CDR3 DNA sequence: TGTGCCAGCAGCTTATTCCCAGGGAGGGTATACGAGCAGTACTTC. Full variable domain (rest looked up from reference TRBV11-2 and TRBJ2-7): EAGVAQSPRYKIIEKRQSVAFWCNPISGHATLYWYQQILGQGPKLLIQFQNNGVVDDSQLPKDRFSAERLKGVDSTLKIQPAKLEDSAVYLCASSLFPGRVYEQYFGPGTRLTVT.

This chain connects TRBV5-1 to TRBJ2-5; possibly TRBD2 for D (6 bases). The CDR3 loop spans 17 amino acids. Trimming cost V 1 base and J 1 base, with 17 bases left between them. Germline CDR1 SGHRS, CDR2 YFSETQ. The DNA for the CDR3 is TGCGCCAGCAGCTTGTTATCGGGGGTAGGTCCCCAAGAGACCCAGTACTTC. Its protein product is CASSLLSGVGPQETQYF.

This chain connects TRBV19 to TRBJ1-1, with D perhaps TRBD1 (5 bases). V gave up 7 bases and J gave up 4 bases, with 13 bases separating them. The CDR3 has 13 residues. CDR1 and CDR2 from the germline V gene are LNHDA and SQIVND (reference sequence). The DNA for the CDR3 is TGTGCCAGTACCTTAGGGGTTGGCACTGAAGCTTTCTTT. It codes for CASTLGVGTEAFF.

V and J are TRBV3-1 (or the pseudogene TRBV3-2) and TRBJ2-2; a weak D match, TRBD2 (5 bases). Per germline, CDR1 LGHDT and CDR2 YNNKEL (reference sequence). The V and J ends lost 4 bases and 6 bases respectively, with 9 bases between them. The CDR3 sequence is 13 residues long. The CDR3 loop reads CASSLRGSGELFF. CDR3 coding DNA: TGTGCCAGCAGCCTTAGAGGGTCCGGGGAGCTGTTTTTT.

There are many counts of this clone. V gene TRBV10-2 combines with J gene TRBJ2-2, with D tentatively TRBD1 (5 bases). Germline V gives CDR1 WSHSY, CDR2 SAAADI. The CDR3 sequence is 14 residues long. Trimming left V 6 bases short and J 3 bases short, with 11 bases between. The CDR3 region is CASSLGVYTGELFF. The CDR3, as DNA: TGCGCCAGCAGCTTAGGGGTTTACACCGGGGAGCTGTTTTTT.

The chain recombines TRBV6-2 or TRBV6-3 with TRBJ2-5, with 10 bases that match TRBD1. V gave up 6 bases and J gave up 5 bases; unmatched junction bases: 9. Germline V gene sequence: CDR1 MNHEY, CDR2 SVGEGT. The CDR3 extends over 15 amino acids. CDR3 in amino acids: CASSPGQGYQETQYF. The CDR3, as DNA: TGTGCCAGCAGCCCGGGACAGGGGTATCAGGAGACCCAGTACTTC.

This sequence joins TRBV18 and TRBJ1-4; D is possibly TRBD1 (5 bases). The CDR3 is made up of 14 amino acids. Germline loops: CDR1 KGHSH, CDR2 LQKENI. V was clipped by 6 bases and J by 4 bases, with 12 bases between them. This chain's CDR3 is CASSPQGINEKLFF. The CDR3 nucleotides are TGTGCCAGCTCGCCTCAGGGAATTAATGAAAAACTGTTTTTT.

This rearrangement joins TRBV6-5 to TRBJ2-3; maybe TRBD1 (6 bases). Trimming removed 9 bases at V and 4 bases at J, with 14 bases between. Germline V gene lookup returns CDR1 MNHEY and CDR2 SVGAGI. The CDR3 contains 13 residues. The DNA for the CDR3 is TGTGCCAGTCGACAGGTTTCTGCAGATACGCAGTATTTT. Its protein product is CASRQVSADTQYF.

Notes on this clone: The same CDR3 arises from other DNA sequences in this sample as well. The chain joins TRBV2 to TRBJ1-5; 7 nucleotides match TRBD1. This CDR3 spans 14 amino acids. J was trimmed by 2 bases and V by 6 bases; bases with no gene match: 4. Germline V CDR1 and CDR2: SNHLY, FYNNEI. The CDR3 loop is CASSLDRGNQPQHF. The CDR3 DNA reads TGTGCCAGCAGCCTCGACAGGGGCAATCAGCCCCAGCATTTT.